The rows below give T cell receptor beta chains drawn from one sample of a study of OX40 agonist ivuxolimab in advanced cancers. Profiled with immunoSEQ multiplex PCR; TCRdb holds only in-frame clones, not every one. Of 34,000 or so clones detected, around nine tenths appear once; the ten largest clones hold approximately 4.3%. The specimen comprised CD4+ or CD8+ T cells sorted from blood, sampled in a trial of the OX40 agonist ivuxolimab. These receptors all come from an adult with an advanced solid tumor such as melanoma, head and neck, liver or kidney cancer. The CDR3 runs from the conserved cysteine through the conserved F or W. Fields, in order: D gene, V gene, clone size, CDR3 length, J gene, CDR3 protein, CDR3 DNA. The D gene is left open where the match is weak. Clone size is shown for a subset of rows, as once, few, many or a class of expanded clone.

>.|TRBV7-9|.|13|TRBJ1-1
CASSLDAGTEAFF
TGTGCCAGCAGCTTAGATGCGGGGACTGAAGCTTTCTTT
>.|TRBV13|.|14|TRBJ2-1
CASSERLANNEQFF
TGTGCCAGCAGCGAGCGGCTAGCGAACAATGAGCAGTTCTTC
>.|TRBV7-9|.|16|TRBJ1-2
CASSLAGEASNYGYTF
TGTGCCAGCAGCTTAGCAGGGGAAGCCTCTAACTATGGCTACACCTTC
>.|TRBV6-5|.|13|TRBJ2-7
CASSYSSRDEQYF
TGTGCCAGCAGTTACTCGAGCCGAGACGAGCAGTACTTC
>.|TRBV6-1|.|13|TRBJ2-5
CASNRGGQETQYF
TGTGCCAGCAACAGGGGAGGCCAAGAGACCCAGTACTTC
>TRBD1|TRBV19|.|16|TRBJ2-7
CASSASPGTGVYEQYF
TGTGCCAGTAGTGCCTCCCCCGGGACAGGGGTGTACGAGCAGTACTTC
>TRBD1|TRBV5-1|.|15|TRBJ1-3
CASSLGDRIGNTIYF
TGCGCCAGCAGCTTGGGGGACAGGATTGGAAACACCATATATTTT
>.|TRBV15|.|16|TRBJ1-5
CATSARENGGDQPQHF
TGTGCCACCAGCGCCAGGGAGAATGGGGGAGATCAGCCCCAGCATTTT
>.|TRBV7-9|.|16|TRBJ2-1
CASSSPLAVDVREQFF
TGTGCCAGCAGCTCACCCTTAGCGGTGGATGTGAGGGAGCAGTTCTTC
>.|TRBV27|.|15|TRBJ2-7
CASSLLAGKIYEQYF
TGTGCCAGCAGTTTACTGGCGGGGAAGATCTACGAGCAGTACTTC
>TRBD2|TRBV28|once|15|TRBJ2-1
CASSFELAGYNEQFF
TGTGCCAGCAGTTTTGAACTAGCGGGATACAATGAGCAGTTCTTC
>.|TRBV2|.|16|TRBJ1-1
CASSEIFRGMNTEAFF
TGTGCCAGCAGTGAAATCTTCAGAGGCATGAACACTGAAGCTTTCTTT
>.|TRBV30|.|13|TRBJ2-4
CAWSIRRGDIQYF
TGTGCCTGGAGTATTCGGAGGGGGGACATTCAGTACTTC
>.|TRBV19|.|14|TRBJ2-2
CASSIRQIGGELFF
TGTGCCAGTAGTATTCGACAAATCGGCGGGGAGCTGTTTTTT
>TRBD1|TRBV2|.|15|TRBJ2-1
CASIPDRNSYNEQFF
TGTGCCAGCATCCCGGACAGGAACTCCTACAATGAGCAGTTCTTC
>.|TRBV27|.|13|TRBJ2-2
CASRGQWAGELFF
TGTGCCAGCAGAGGACAGTGGGCCGGGGAGCTGTTTTTT
>.|TRBV4-1|.|14|TRBJ2-3
CASSQDPPTDTQYF
TGCGCCAGCAGCCAAGATCCCCCGACAGATACGCAGTATTTT
>TRBD2|TRBV27|.|16|TRBJ2-7
CASSSSGLAALYEQYF
TGTGCCAGCAGTTCCTCGGGACTAGCGGCGCTATACGAGCAGTACTTC
>TRBD2|TRBV20-1|.|11|TRBJ2-1
CSANREDEQFF
TGCAGTGCTAACCGGGAGGATGAGCAGTTCTTC
>TRBD1|TRBV10-3|.|16|TRBJ2-3
CAISDLRDRSTDTQYF
TGTGCCATCAGTGACCTCCGGGACAGGAGCACAGATACGCAGTATTTT
>TRBD1|TRBV7-6|.|15|TRBJ2-1
CASSLDRGSGNEQFF
TGTGCCAGCAGCTTAGACAGGGGGAGTGGCAATGAGCAGTTCTTC
>.|TRBV7-8|.|14|TRBJ1-2
CASSLGTRGTGYTF
TGTGCCAGCAGCCTAGGCACGAGGGGCACTGGCTACACCTTC
>.|TRBV27|.|14|TRBJ2-3
CASSPGGLTDTQYF
TGTGCCAGCAGCCCAGGGGGACTCACAGATACGCAGTATTTT
>.|TRBV7-6|.|14|TRBJ2-1
CASSPLGGPNEQFF
TGTGCCAGCAGCCCCCTTGGTGGCCCGAATGAGCAGTTCTTC
>TRBD1|TRBV2|.|16|TRBJ2-2
CASSLDRDRNTGELFF
TGTGCCAGCAGTTTGGACCGGGACAGAAACACCGGGGAGCTGTTTTTT
>.|TRBV9|.|13|TRBJ1-1
CASSVGSNTEAFF
TGTGCCAGCAGCGTAGGGTCTAACACTGAAGCTTTCTTT
>.|TRBV7-6|.|16|TRBJ1-6
CASSLNPGSNNSPLHF
TGTGCCAGCAGCTTAAACCCGGGCTCAAATAATTCACCCCTCCACTTT
>.|TRBV9|.|16|TRBJ1-6
CASSDLGGGDNSPLHF
TGTGCCAGCAGCGACCTGGGAGGAGGAGATAATTCACCCCTCCACTTT
>.|TRBV15|.|15|TRBJ2-1
CATSTLTASYNEQFF
TGTGCCACCAGCACCCTAACCGCTAGTTACAATGAGCAGTTCTTC
>TRBD1|TRBV7-9|.|18|TRBJ1-2
CASSPALPPGDRDYGYTF
TGTGCCAGCAGCCCCGCCTTACCCCCCGGGGACAGGGACTATGGCTACACCTTC
>TRBD1|TRBV6-5|.|14|TRBJ2-1
CASSQSQGVNEQFF
TGTGCCAGCAGTCAATCCCAGGGGGTCAATGAGCAGTTCTTC
>.|TRBV5-6|.|17|TRBJ2-5
CASSPSLAVSYQETQYF
TGTGCCAGCAGCCCCTCTTTGGCAGTATCGTACCAAGAGACCCAGTACTTC
>.|TRBV4-1|.|18|TRBJ2-5
CASSQVGSFSGEQETQYF
TGCGCCAGCAGCCAAGTTGGGTCCTTTTCTGGGGAACAAGAGACCCAGTACTTC
>.|TRBV6-5|.|15|TRBJ1-5
CASSPVGFSNQPQHF
TGTGCCAGCAGCCCCGTGGGGTTTAGCAATCAGCCCCAGCATTTT
>.|TRBV7-2|.|15|TRBJ2-5
CASSFSHRLQETQYF
TGTGCCAGCAGCTTCTCTCACCGACTACAAGAGACCCAGTACTTC
>.|TRBV7-7|.|13|TRBJ1-1
CASSHGVNTEAFF
TGTGCTAGCTCGCACGGGGTGAACACTGAAGCTTTCTTT
>.|TRBV6-1|.|17|TRBJ1-6
CASSESRLSSYNSPLHF
TGTGCCAGCAGTGAGTCCAGGCTAAGCTCCTATAATTCACCCCTCCACTTT